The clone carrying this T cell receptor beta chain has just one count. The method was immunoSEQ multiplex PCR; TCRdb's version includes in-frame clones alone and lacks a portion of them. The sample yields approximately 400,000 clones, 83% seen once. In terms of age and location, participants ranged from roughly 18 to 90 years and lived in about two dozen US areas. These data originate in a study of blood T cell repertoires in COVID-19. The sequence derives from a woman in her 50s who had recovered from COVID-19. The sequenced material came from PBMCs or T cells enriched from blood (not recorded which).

CDR3 nucleotide sequence: TGTGCCAGCCGGGACAGGGTCGAGCAGCCCCAGCATTTT. Its translation is CASRDRVEQPQHF. The chain has TRBV28 and TRBJ1-5, with 9 bases fitting TRBD1. V was clipped by 8 bases and J by 7 bases; unmatched bases: 6. The CDR3 runs 13 residues. Germline-derived CDR1 and CDR2 are MDHEN and SYDVKM.